This T cell receptor beta chain came from a study of T cells in narcolepsy. The data were produced by immunoSEQ multiplex PCR, yet TCRdb's version contains in-frame clones alone and is incomplete. The sample carries about 17,000 clones, over 75% recorded once. Trimming took off 4 bases at V and 3 bases at J, with 11 bases between the two ends. Germline CDR1 is SGHDT and CDR2 is YYEEEE. The CDR3 spans 14 residues. This receptor was identified in a human donor in good health. Input material: memory (CD45RA-) CD4+ T cells from blood. V and J are TRBV5-6 and TRBJ1-3; TRBD1 might be the D (5 bases). The DNA of the CDR3 is TGTGCCAGCAGCCTGCGGGACTTTGGAAACACCATATATTTT. Encoded protein: CASSLRDFGNTIYF.